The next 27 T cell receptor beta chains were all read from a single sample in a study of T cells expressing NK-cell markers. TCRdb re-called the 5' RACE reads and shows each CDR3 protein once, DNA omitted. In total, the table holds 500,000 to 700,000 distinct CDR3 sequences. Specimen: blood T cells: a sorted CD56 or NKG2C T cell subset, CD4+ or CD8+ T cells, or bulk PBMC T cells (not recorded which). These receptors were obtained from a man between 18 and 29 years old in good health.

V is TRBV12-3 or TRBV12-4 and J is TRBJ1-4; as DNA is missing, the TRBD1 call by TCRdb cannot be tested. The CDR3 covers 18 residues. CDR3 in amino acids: CASSLGHFPSAGNEKLFF.

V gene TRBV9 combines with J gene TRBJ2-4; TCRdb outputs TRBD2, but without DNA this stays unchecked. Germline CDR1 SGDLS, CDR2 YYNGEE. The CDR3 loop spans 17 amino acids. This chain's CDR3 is CASSPLLAGGAKNIQYF.

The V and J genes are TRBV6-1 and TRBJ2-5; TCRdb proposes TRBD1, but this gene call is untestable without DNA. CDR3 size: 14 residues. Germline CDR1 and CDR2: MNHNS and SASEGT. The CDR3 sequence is CASTLRGRWETQYF.

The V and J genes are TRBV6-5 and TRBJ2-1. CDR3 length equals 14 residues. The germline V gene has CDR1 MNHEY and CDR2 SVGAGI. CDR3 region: CASSYSRGSNEQFF.

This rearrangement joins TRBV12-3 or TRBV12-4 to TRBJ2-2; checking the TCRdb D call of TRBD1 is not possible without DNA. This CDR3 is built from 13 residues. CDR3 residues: CASDRDETGELFF.

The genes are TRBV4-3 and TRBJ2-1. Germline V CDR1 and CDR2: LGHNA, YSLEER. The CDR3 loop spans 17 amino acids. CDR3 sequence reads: CASSQDLERESYNEQFF.

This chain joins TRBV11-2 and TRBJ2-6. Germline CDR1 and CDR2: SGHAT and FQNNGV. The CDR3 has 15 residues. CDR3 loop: CASSLTDSGANVLTF.

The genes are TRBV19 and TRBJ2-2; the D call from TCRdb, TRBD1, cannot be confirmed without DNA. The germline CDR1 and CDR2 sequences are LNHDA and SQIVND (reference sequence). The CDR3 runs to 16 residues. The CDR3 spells CASSSSGTVNTGELFF.

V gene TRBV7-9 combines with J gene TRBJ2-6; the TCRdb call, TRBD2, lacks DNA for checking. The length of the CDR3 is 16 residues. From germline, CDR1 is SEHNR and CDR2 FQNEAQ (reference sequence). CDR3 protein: CASTHSPGDGANVLTF.

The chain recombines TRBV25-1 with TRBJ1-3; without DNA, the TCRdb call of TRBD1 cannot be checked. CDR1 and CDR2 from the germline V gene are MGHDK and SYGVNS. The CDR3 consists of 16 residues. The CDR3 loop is CASSPSSNPGLNTIYF.

The CDR3 reads CASVSRSTGELFF. The chain is built from TRBV7-9 and TRBJ2-2; without DNA, the TCRdb call of TRBD2 cannot be checked. CDR1 and CDR2 (germline): SEHNR, FQNEAQ (reference sequence). The CDR3 has 13 residues.

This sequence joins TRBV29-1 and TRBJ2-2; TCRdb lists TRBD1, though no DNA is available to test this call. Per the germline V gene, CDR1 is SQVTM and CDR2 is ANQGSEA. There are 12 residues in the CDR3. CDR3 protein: CSALTGPGELFF.

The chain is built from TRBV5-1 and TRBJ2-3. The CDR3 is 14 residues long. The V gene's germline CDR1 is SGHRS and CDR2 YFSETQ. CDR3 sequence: CASSVRSSTDTQYF. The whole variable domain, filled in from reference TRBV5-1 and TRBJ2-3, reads KAGVTQTPRYLIKTRGQQVTLSCSPISGHRSVSWYQQTPGQGLQFLFEYFSETQRNKGNFPGRFSGRQFSNSRSEMNVSTLELGDSALYLCASSVRSSTDTQYFGPGTRLTVL.

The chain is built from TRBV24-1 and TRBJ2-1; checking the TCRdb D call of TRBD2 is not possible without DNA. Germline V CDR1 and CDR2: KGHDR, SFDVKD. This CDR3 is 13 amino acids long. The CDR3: CATSSASGTEQFF.

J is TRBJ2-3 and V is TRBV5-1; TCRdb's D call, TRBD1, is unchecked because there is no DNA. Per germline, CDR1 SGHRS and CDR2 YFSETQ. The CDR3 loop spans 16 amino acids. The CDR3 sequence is CASSPTLSNRGDTQYF.

The CDR3: CASSLDGRNQPQHF. The rearrangement links TRBV12-3 or TRBV12-4 to TRBJ1-5. This CDR3 comprises 14 residues.

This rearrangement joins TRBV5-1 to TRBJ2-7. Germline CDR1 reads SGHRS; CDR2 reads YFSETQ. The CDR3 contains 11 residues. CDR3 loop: CASSSTYEQYF.

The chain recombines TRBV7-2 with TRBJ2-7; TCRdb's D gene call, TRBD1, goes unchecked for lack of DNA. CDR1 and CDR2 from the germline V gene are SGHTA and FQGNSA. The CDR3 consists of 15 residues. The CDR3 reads CASSERTGVLYEQYF.

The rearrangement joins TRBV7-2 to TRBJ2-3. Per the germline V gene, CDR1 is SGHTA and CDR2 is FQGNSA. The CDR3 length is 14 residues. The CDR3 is CASSNGVITDTQYF.

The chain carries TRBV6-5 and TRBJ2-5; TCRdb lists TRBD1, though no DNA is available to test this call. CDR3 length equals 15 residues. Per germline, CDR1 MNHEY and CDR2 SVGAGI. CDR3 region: CASSYVGGAEETQYF.

The CDR3 region is CASSTPGLKHEQYF. This chain connects TRBV5-5 to TRBJ2-7; TCRdb's D call, TRBD2, is unchecked because there is no DNA. Germline CDR1 SGHKS, CDR2 YYEKEE (reference sequence). The CDR3 runs 14 residues.

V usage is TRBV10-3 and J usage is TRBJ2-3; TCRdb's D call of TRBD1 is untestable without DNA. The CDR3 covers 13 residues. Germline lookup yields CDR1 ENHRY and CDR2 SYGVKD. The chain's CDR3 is CAISSGTPDTQYF.

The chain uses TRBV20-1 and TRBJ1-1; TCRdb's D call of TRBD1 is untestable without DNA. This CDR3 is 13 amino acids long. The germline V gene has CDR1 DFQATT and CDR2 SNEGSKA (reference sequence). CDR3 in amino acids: CSASPGTGTEAFF.

CDR3: CSARDTGLAGGVTDTQYF. The rearrangement links TRBV20-1 to TRBJ2-3; no DNA is available, so the TRBD2 call from TCRdb remains unchecked. In germline, CDR1 is DFQATT, CDR2 SNEGSKA (reference sequence). There are 18 residues in the CDR3.

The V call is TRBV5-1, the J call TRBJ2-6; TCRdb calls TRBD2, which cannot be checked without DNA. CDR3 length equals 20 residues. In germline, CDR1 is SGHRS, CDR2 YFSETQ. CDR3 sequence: CASSLVVGGSPSSGANVLTF.

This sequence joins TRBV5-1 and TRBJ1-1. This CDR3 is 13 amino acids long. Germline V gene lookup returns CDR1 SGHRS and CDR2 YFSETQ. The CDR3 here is CASGGDTNTEAFF.

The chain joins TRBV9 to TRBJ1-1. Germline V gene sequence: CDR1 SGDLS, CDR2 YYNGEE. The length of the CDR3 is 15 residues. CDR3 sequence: CASSVDRFLPNEAFF.